The 32 T cell receptor beta chains given below trace back to one sample, sequenced in a study of OX40 agonist ivuxolimab in advanced cancers. Produced via immunoSEQ multiplex PCR; TCRdb's table is partial and in-frame only. The table has 70,000 to 95,000 clones, approximately 86% seen once. The sequenced sample was CD4+ or CD8+ T cells sorted from blood, obtained in a trial of the OX40 agonist ivuxolimab. The receptors stem from an adult with an advanced solid tumor such as melanoma, head and neck, liver or kidney cancer.

V and J are TRBV29-1 and TRBJ1-1, with D perhaps matching TRBD1 (6 bases). Germline V CDR1 and CDR2: SQVTM, ANQGSEA. CDR3 length: 13 residues. Trimming cost V 6 bases and J 5 bases, with 16 bases left between them. The CDR3 protein is CSVQGTVVTEAFF. The CDR3 DNA sequence: TGCAGCGTGCAGGGGACTGTGGTGACTGAAGCTTTCTTT.

The gene calls are TRBV21-1 and TRBJ2-7; the DNA was not used to check the table's D call, TRBD2. TRBV21-1 is a recognized pseudogene. CDR3 length equals 17 residues. This CDR3 reads CASSINGTSGRRNEQYF. The CDR3 nucleotides read TGTGCCAGCAGCATTAACGGGACTAGCGGGAGGAGAAACGAGCAGTACTTC.

CDR3 coding DNA: TGTGCCAGCAGTCCATCAATAAATAGCAATCAGCCCCAGCATTTT. It yields the protein CASSPSINSNQPQHF. The rearrangement uses TRBV6-6 and TRBJ1-5; D not resolved. Germline V gives CDR1 MNHNY, CDR2 SVGAGI (reference sequence). V gave up 5 bases and J gave up 0 bases, with 11 bases separating them. This CDR3 comprises 15 residues.

The chain is built from TRBV9 and TRBJ2-3; D is perhaps TRBD2 (5 bases). This CDR3 contains 16 residues. V lost 0 bases, J lost 5 bases, and 16 bases lay in between. Germline CDR1 and CDR2: SGDLS and YYNGEE. CDR3 in DNA: TGTGCCAGCAGCGTAGGGTTTATCGGGGTTATAGATACGCAGTATTTT. As protein: CASSVGFIGVIDTQYF.

The table lists this clone with a few counts. This rearrangement joins TRBV5-1 to TRBJ1-3; no clear D. The CDR3 loop spans 14 amino acids. Germline loops: CDR1 SGHRS, CDR2 YFSETQ. The germline V and J ends were trimmed by 4 bases and 0 bases, with 8 bases remaining between them. The DNA for the CDR3 is TGCGCCAGCAGCCCCGACCGCTCTGGAAACACCATATATTTT. Translation gives CASSPDRSGNTIYF.

V is TRBV28 and J is TRBJ2-1, with D perhaps TRBD1 (5 bases). Looked up from germline, CDR1 is MDHEN and CDR2 is SYDVKM. This CDR3 has 12 residues. V was shortened by 2 bases and J by 15 bases, with 14 bases between the two germline ends. The CDR3 reads CASSLGARALFF. CDR3 nucleotide sequence: TGTGCCAGCAGTTTAGGGGCACGGGCTCTGTTCTTC.

The chain has TRBV7-6 and TRBJ1-4; possible D gene TRBD1, 5 bases. CDR1 SGHVS and CDR2 FNYEAQ come from the germline V gene. This CDR3 is built from 20 residues. Trimming removed 3 bases from V and 4 bases from J, with 27 bases in between. CDR3 coding DNA: TGTGCCAGCAGCTTCGCTCCCGCCGGGACCCGCCCCAGTAATAATGAAAAACTGTTTTTT. The encoded protein is CASSFAPAGTRPSNNEKLFF.

The rearrangement uses TRBV28 and TRBJ2-7; 7 bases map to TRBD1. The junction had 9 bases not matched to a gene; V was cut back by 4 bases and J by 3 bases. The CDR3 extends over 15 amino acids. Germline loops: CDR1 MDHEN, CDR2 SYDVKM. CDR3 nucleotide sequence: TGTGCCAGCAGTTCTACCGGGACAGTGAACTACGAGCAGTACTTC. Translation gives CASSSTGTVNYEQYF.

This clone was detected once. The J gene is TRBJ1-4, the V gene TRBV7-9; possibly TRBD1 for D (6 bases). CDR1 is SEHNR and CDR2 is FQNEAQ in the germline V gene (reference sequence). V was clipped by 4 bases and J by 8 bases, with 20 bases between them. This CDR3 region has 16 residues. The CDR3 coding sequence is TGTGCCAGCAGCTCCTTGGGGGCCGGCAGGAGGGAAAAACTGTTTTTT. Translation gives CASSSLGAGRREKLFF.

This clone occurred a few times. The chain is built from TRBV6-5 and TRBJ2-3; D is undetermined. CDR1 and CDR2 (germline): MNHEY, SVGAGI. V lost 6 bases and J 4 bases, leaving 8 bases between the germline ends. This CDR3 contains 12 residues. CDR3 in DNA: TGTGCCAGCAGGGAGCTTCCAGATACGCAGTATTTT. It yields the protein CASRELPDTQYF.

The gene calls are TRBV7-8 and TRBJ2-1, with no clear D. Germline V gene lookup returns CDR1 SGHVS and CDR2 FQNEAQ. The CDR3 runs to 11 residues. V lost 6 bases to trimming and J lost 6 bases, with 6 bases between them. The CDR3 bases are TGTGCCAGCAGATCAGTCAATGAGCAGTTCTTC. As protein: CASRSVNEQFF.

The J gene is TRBJ2-5, the V gene TRBV28; 7 bases are shared with TRBD2. This CDR3 comprises 15 residues. V lost 6 bases and J lost 2; bases outside the gene matches: 9. Per germline, CDR1 MDHEN and CDR2 SYDVKM. The CDR3 DNA reads TGTGCCAGCAGGCATGCTAGCGGAGGGCAAGAGACCCAGTACTTC. Its protein product is CASRHASGGQETQYF.

J is TRBJ2-5 and V is TRBV6-6; D not resolved. The CDR3 is 14 amino acids. Between the trimmed V and J ends, which lost 2 bases and 4 bases, there was a span of 11 bases. Germline V lookup: CDR1 MNHNY, CDR2 SVGAGI (reference sequence). CDR3 nucleotides: TGTGCCAGCAGTTACCGGATCGAGGTAGAGACCCAGTACTTC. Protein: CASSYRIEVETQYF.

The rearrangement joins TRBV18 to TRBJ1-1; a weak D match, TRBD1 (6 bases). CDR1 and CDR2 (germline): KGHSH, LQKENI. The V end lost 4 bases, the J end lost 0 bases, and 15 bases lay between the germline ends. The CDR3 is 16 residues long. CDR3 bases: TGTGCCAGCTCACTCGGACAGAGTGGCATGAACACTGAAGCTTTCTTT. Its translation: CASSLGQSGMNTEAFF.

This clone appeared a single time. V is TRBV28 and J is TRBJ1-2, with TRBD1 identical over 7 bases. Germline-derived CDR1 and CDR2 are MDHEN and SYDVKM. Trimming removed 5 bases from V and 4 bases from J; junction bases left unmatched: 4. This CDR3 is built from 13 residues. In DNA, the CDR3 is TGTGCCAGCAGTCGAGGACAGGCCTATGGCTACACCTTC. This translates into CASSRGQAYGYTF.

The chain couples TRBV18 to TRBJ2-5; maybe TRBD1 (6 bases). Trimming cost V 1 base and J 4 bases, with 7 bases left between them. CDR1 and CDR2 (germline): KGHSH, LQKENI. The CDR3 totals 13 residues. The CDR3 here is CASSPLGGETQYF. CDR3 in DNA: TGTGCCAGCTCACCACTAGGGGGAGAGACCCAGTACTTC.

This clone was detected a few times. The rearrangement uses TRBV5-1 and TRBJ1-5; 7 bases align to TRBD1. J gave up 0 bases and V 3 bases, and 3 bases lay outside the gene matches. This CDR3 spans 15 amino acids. In germline, CDR1 is SGHRS, CDR2 YFSETQ. Here the CDR3 DNA reads TGCGCCAGCAGCTGGACAGGAGATAGCAATCAGCCCCAGCATTTT. Protein product: CASSWTGDSNQPQHF.

The rearrangement uses TRBV7-2 and TRBJ2-5, with 10 bases lining up with TRBD2. V lost 5 bases, J lost 7 bases, and 7 bases stayed unmatched. The length of the CDR3 is 14 residues. Germline V gene sequence: CDR1 SGHTA, CDR2 FQGNSA. The CDR3 DNA reads as TGTGCCAGCAGCCTCAGCGGGAGGGCAGGGACCCAGTACTTC. It encodes CASSLSGRAGTQYF.

The V and J genes are TRBV4-2 and TRBJ2-1, with 12 bases that match TRBD1. V dropped 2 bases and J dropped 9; count of bases not matched to a gene: 11. The germline gives CDR1 LGHNA, CDR2 YNFKEQ. The CDR3 is 17 amino acids. CDR3 sequence reads: CASSQSVGDRGLGEQFF. In DNA form, the CDR3 reads TGTGCCAGCAGCCAATCCGTGGGGGACAGGGGGCTAGGTGAGCAGTTCTTC.

The sample holds a few counts of this clone. This chain links TRBV6-5 with TRBJ2-7; D is uncertain. The germline gives CDR1 MNHEY, CDR2 SVGAGI. V lost 6 bases, J lost 8 bases, and 14 bases lay in between. This CDR3 comprises 12 residues. The CDR3 nucleotides read TGTGCCAGCAGCCGTCCGGAAGCCCAGCAGTACTTC. Translation: CASSRPEAQQYF.

The CDR3 nucleotides are TGTGCCAGCAGCCAAGGGTTAGGTAGCCTGCAAGAGACCCAGTACTTC. This gives the protein CASSQGLGSLQETQYF. The gene calls are TRBV14 and TRBJ2-5; no definite D call. The CDR3 sequence is 16 residues long. Germline V gives CDR1 SGHDN, CDR2 FVKESK. Trimming stripped 1 base from V and 2 bases from J, with 14 bases between.

The CDR3 is CASSGTWRFEQYF. DNA for the CDR3: TGTGCCAGCAGCGGGACATGGAGATTCGAGCAGTACTTC. The genes are TRBV2 and TRBJ2-7; tentative D call: TRBD1 (6 bases). V was clipped by 6 bases and J by 6 bases, with 15 bases between them. The CDR3 is 13 residues long. Per germline, CDR1 SNHLY and CDR2 FYNNEI.

V and J are TRBV5-1 and TRBJ1-3; maybe TRBD1 (5 bases). The CDR3 spans 12 residues. CDR1 is SGHRS, CDR2 YFSETQ, per germline. V was clipped by 3 bases and J by 11 bases, with 12 bases between them. CDR3 sequence: CASSSDSGPIYF. CDR3 sequence (DNA): TGCGCCAGCAGCTCCGACAGCGGCCCCATATATTTT.

V and J are TRBV7-2 and TRBJ1-1; perhaps TRBD1 as D (6 bases). Per the germline V gene, CDR1 is SGHTA and CDR2 is FQGNSA. The CDR3 is made up of 13 amino acids. V lost 5 bases to trimming and J lost 6 bases, with 13 bases between them. The chain's CDR3 is CASSRRDTSEAFF. The CDR3 coding sequence is TGTGCCAGCAGCCGCCGGGACACCTCTGAAGCTTTCTTT.

The CDR3 DNA follows: TGTGCCAGCAGCTTAGCCTCAGGGGAGCAGTTCTTC. Residues: CASSLASGEQFF. The chain recombines TRBV11-2 with TRBJ2-1, with a possible D match to TRBD1 (5 bases). The CDR3 is made up of 12 amino acids. The germline gives CDR1 SGHAT, CDR2 FQNNGV. Trimming removed 1 base at V and 10 bases at J, with 8 bases between.

This chain joins TRBV7-3 and TRBJ1-3; no definite D call. The CDR3 is 13 amino acids. Trimming took off 5 bases at V and 4 bases at J, with 9 bases between the two ends. CDR1 is SGHTA, CDR2 FQGTGA, per germline. The CDR3 is CASSPHKGNTIYF. CDR3 nucleotides: TGTGCCAGCAGCCCACATAAGGGAAACACCATATATTTT.

V gene TRBV9 combines with J gene TRBJ2-6; 9 bases map to TRBD2. This CDR3 is built from 19 residues. Germline V gene sequence: CDR1 SGDLS, CDR2 YYNGEE. V shed 0 bases and J 2 bases; nucleotides not matched to a gene: 9. CDR3 protein: CASSVELAGVQPGANVLTF. CDR3 sequence (DNA): TGTGCCAGCAGCGTAGAGTTAGCGGGAGTACAGCCTGGGGCCAACGTCCTGACTTTC.

The V call is TRBV19, the J call TRBJ2-2; 9 bases agree with TRBD1. V shed 4 bases and J 4 bases; nucleotides not matched to a gene: 10. Germline CDR1 reads LNHDA; CDR2 reads SQIVND (reference sequence). The CDR3 sequence is 17 residues long. CDR3 protein: CASSSGTGTRGTGELFF. The CDR3 bases are TGTGCCAGTAGTAGTGGGACAGGGACGAGGGGCACCGGGGAGCTGTTTTTT.

This chain uses TRBV28 with TRBJ2-5; no clear D gene. The last part of the DNA fits TRBJ2-7 better; the J call may be wrong. Germline assignment: CDR1 MDHEN and CDR2 SYDVKM. The CDR3 is 17 residues long. CDR3 sequence reads: CASSFWVGEGWTYEQYF. Written as DNA, the CDR3 is TGTGCCAGCAGTTTTTGGGTTGGTGAAGGGTGGACCTACGAGCAGTACTTC.

V gene TRBV5-6 combines with J gene TRBJ2-7; 9 nucleotides line up with TRBD1. The CDR3 has 15 amino acids. The germline gives CDR1 SGHDT, CDR2 YYEEEE. With V trimmed by 4 bases and J by 3 bases, 8 bases remained unmatched. The CDR3 bases are TGTGCCAGCAGCCGGACAGGGGAGCTAAACTACGAGCAGTACTTC. Residues: CASSRTGELNYEQYF.

This clone has a handful of counts. CDR3 in amino acids: CASSVEARNTEAFF. CDR3 nucleotides: TGTGCCAGCAGCGTCGAGGCCCGAAACACTGAAGCTTTCTTT. The chain couples TRBV6-1 to TRBJ1-1, with no clear D. V lost 6 bases and J 2 bases, leaving 13 bases between the germline ends. The CDR3 totals 14 residues. CDR1 MNHNS and CDR2 SASEGT come from the germline V gene.

This clone was seen once. The chain employs TRBV7-2 and TRBJ2-1; D is tentatively TRBD1 or TRBD2 (5 bases each). Germline V gene lookup returns CDR1 SGHTA and CDR2 FQGNSA. V lost 5 bases, J lost 7 bases, and 15 bases lay in between. There are 14 residues in the CDR3. CDR3 sequence: CASSEGPARNEQFF. CDR3 nucleotides: TGTGCCAGCAGCGAGGGACCAGCGCGGAATGAGCAGTTCTTC. Full variable domain (outside the CDR3, taken from reference TRBV7-2 and TRBJ2-1): GAGVSQSPSNKVTEKGKDVELRCDPISGHTALYWYRQSLGQGLEFLIYFQGNSAPDKSGLPSDRFSAERTGGSVSTLTIQRTQQEDSAVYLCASSEGPARNEQFFGPGTRLTVL.